This T cell receptor beta chain was found in a study of blood T cells in healthy people across ages. Per the germline V gene, CDR1 is SGHTA and CDR2 is FQGTGA. The length of the CDR3 is 12 residues. It was with a sample-barcoded 5' primer and a J-beta primer mix that a second PCR of about 6 to 12 cycles was run. TCRdb re-called the 5' RACE reads with MiXCR, one entry per CDR3 protein. Of some 930,000 distinct CDR3 sequences listed, almost 30% are singletons. On this clonotype: Compared with germline, one end of the junction differs, possibly owing to a read error.

These data also formed part of another study, on T cells of mothers and their children.

The J gene is TRBJ2-3, the V gene TRBV7-3; D remains ambiguous. The sample taken for sequencing was blood. This clonotype was obtained from a woman aged 40 to 49 in good health. The CDR3 is CASGLTGDTQYF. CDR3 DNA: TGTGCCAGCGGCTTAACCGGAGATACGCAGTATTTT.